One and the same sample provided the 20 T cell receptor delta chains below, sequenced in a study of gamma-delta T cells after stem cell transplantation. TCRdb applied CATT to the RT-PCR reads for clone calling. The table shows about 660 delta-chain clones, with less than 8% occurring only once. Sequenced input: gamma-delta T cells. All receptors derive from a human donor. It is not recorded whose cells these are; they may come from a transplant donor.

This clone occurred a few times. The protein recorded in TCRdb matches a much larger clone and deviates from this DNA's translation at residue 8, suggesting a read error; the protein here is obtained by translating the DNA. This rearrangement joins TRDV2 to TRDJ1, with D perhaps given as TRDD2 or TRDD3 (5 bases each). The germline V and J ends were trimmed by 3 bases and 0 bases, with 22 bases remaining between them. The CDR3 sequence is 18 residues long. The germline V gene encodes CDR1 GEAIGNYY and CDR2 EKD. The CDR3 DNA follows: TGTGCCTGTGACGACCTACTGTGGGATTCCCAGTACACCGATAAACTCATCTTT. It translates to CACDDLLWDSQYTDKLIF.

This clone was recorded a few times. The protein given by TCRdb reflects a much larger clone and differs at residue 3 from this DNA's translation, likely from a read error; the protein shown is the DNA's translation. V is TRDV2 and J is TRDJ1, with 8 bases identical to TRDD3. This CDR3 comprises 17 residues. Germline lookup yields CDR1 GEAIGNYY and CDR2 EKD. DNA for the CDR3: TGTGCCCGTGACACCCTGGGGGAGACAAGGTACACCGATAAACTCATCTTT. This translates into CARDTLGETRYTDKLIF.

The J gene is TRDJ1, the V gene TRDV2; D not certain. The CDR3 consists of 14 residues. With 0 bases removed from V and 2 bases from J, the gap between germline ends came to 9 bases. Germline loops: CDR1 GEAIGNYY, CDR2 EKD. CDR3 DNA: TGTGCCTGTGACACCGTTATGGCGACCGATAAACTCATCTTT. Residues: CACDTVMATDKLIF.

In its sample, this clone was seen a few times. The protein given by TCRdb reflects a much larger clone and differs at residue 18 from this DNA's translation, likely from a read error; the protein shown is the DNA's translation. This rearrangement joins TRDV3 to TRDJ1, with TRDD2 as a possible D gene (7 bases). Germline V gene sequence: CDR1 TVYSNPD, CDR2 GDNSRS (reference sequence). The CDR3 runs to 20 residues. This chain's CDR3 is CALYFPPEVGGFSYTDKPIF. In DNA form, the CDR3 reads TGTGCCCTGTACTTCCCTCCCGAGGTTGGGGGCTTTTCCTACACCGATAAACCCATCTTT.

The table lists this clone with a few counts. A far larger clone is off by one base, so a read error is likely. DNA of the CDR3: TGTGCCTGTGACACCGTCCGGGATAAGAAGATGTACACCGATAAACTCATCTTT. Amino acid sequence: CACDTVRDKKMYTDKLIF. The chain employs TRDV2 and TRDJ1; D is possibly TRDD3 (6 bases). CDR1 and CDR2 (germline): GEAIGNYY, EKD. The CDR3 runs 18 residues. The V gene lost 0 bases and the J gene lost 0 bases, with 19 bases spanning the gap.

In the case of this clone: One base separates it from a far larger clone, so it is likely a read error. The sample holds other DNA sequences that translate to the same CDR3. The CDR3 loop is CACDAVLGDTGTDKLIF. For the CDR3, the DNA is TGTGCCTGTGACGCCGTACTGGGGGATACCGGCACCGACAAACTCATCTTT. This rearrangement joins TRDV2 to TRDJ1; 12 nucleotides match TRDD3. This CDR3 region has 17 residues. CDR1 and CDR2 (germline): GEAIGNYY, EKD.

On this clone: A far larger clone lies a single base away; this is likely a read error. Distinct nucleotide sequences in the sample also encode this CDR3. V usage is TRDV1 and J usage is TRDJ1; 8 bases align to TRDD3. There are 20 residues in the CDR3. Per the germline V gene, CDR1 is TSWWSYY and CDR2 is QGS. The CDR3 spells CALGDPRSFAYWGPHDKLIF. CDR3 coding DNA: TGTGCTCTTGGGGATCCGCGTTCCTTCGCCTACTGGGGGCCCCACGATAAGCTCATCTTT.

This clone occurred a few times. A far larger clone differs by one base, so this is likely a read error. Other DNA sequences from this sample encode an identical CDR3 as well. CDR3 protein: CACDTVGTYTDKLIF. CDR3 nucleotides: TGTGCTTGTGACACTGTGGGGACCTACACCGATAAACTCATCTTT. The J gene is TRDJ1, the V gene TRDV2; D possibly corresponds to TRDD3 (5 bases). CDR3 length equals 15 residues. Germline CDR1 is GEAIGNYY and CDR2 is EKD.

This clone was picked up a small number of times. The protein in TCRdb stems from a much larger clone and differs at residue 3 from this DNA's translation, likely a read error; here the protein is translated from the DNA. This chain links TRDV2 with TRDJ1; 11 positions agree with TRDD3. Germline lookup yields CDR1 GEAIGNYY and CDR2 EKD. The CDR3 is made up of 15 amino acids. The CDR3 nucleotides read TGTGCCAGTGACGCGTTACTGGGGGATAGTGGTAAACTCATCTTT. Its protein is CASDALLGDSGKLIF.

In its sample, this clone was seen a few times. A far larger clone is a single base away, which makes a read error likely. For the CDR3, the DNA is TGTGCCTGTGACACACTGGGGACCCCTACCGATAAACTCATCTTT. It specifies CACDTLGTPTDKLIF. The rearrangement links TRDV2 to TRDJ1; 7 bases are shared with TRDD3. The V gene's germline CDR1 is GEAIGNYY and CDR2 EKD. The trim removed 1 base at V and 2 bases at J, leaving 6 bases unmatched. This CDR3 is 15 amino acids long.

A few counts support this clone. This likely traces to a read error, being one base from a far larger clone. Additional DNA sequences in this sample encode the identical CDR3. The chain links TRDV2 to TRDJ1; 10 nucleotides align to TRDD3. CDR3 size: 18 residues. The germline gives CDR1 GEAIGNYY, CDR2 EKD. V shed 6 bases and J 2 bases; nucleotides not matched to a gene: 17. The CDR3 sequence: CACSNQHSQLGDTDKLIF. The DNA of the CDR3 is TGTGCCTGTAGCAACCAGCATTCCCAACTGGGGGATACCGATAAACTCATCTTT.

This clone has a handful of counts. A far larger clone is only one base removed, so a read error is likely. The chain combines TRDV2 with TRDJ1, with 10 bases matching TRDD3. V lost 1 base, J lost 3 bases, and 22 bases stayed unmatched. The CDR3 is 21 amino acids. From germline, CDR1 is GEAIGNYY and CDR2 EKD. The CDR3 spells CACDTAFASGDTGRDADKLIF. CDR3 in DNA: TGTGCCTGTGACACTGCCTTCGCATCGGGGGATACGGGGAGAGACGCCGATAAACTCATCTTT.

Only a few counts were recorded for this clone. TCRdb records a much larger clone's protein for this DNA, with a difference at residue 7 that likely arises from a read error; the protein given is the translation of the DNA. The chain employs TRDV1 and TRDJ1; D not certain. CDR3 length: 15 residues. In germline, CDR1 is TSWWSYY, CDR2 QGS. Trimming pared 6 bases from V and 1 base from J, leaving 15 bases between. The CDR3 loop is CALGGLEDATDKLIF. The CDR3, as DNA: TGTGCTCTTGGCGGGCTGGAGGATGCCACCGATAAACTCATCTTT.

About this clone itself: The translation of this DNA and the TCRdb protein of a much larger clone differ at residue 8, probably owing to a read error; the protein shown here is translated from the DNA. The V gene is TRDV1, the J gene TRDJ1, with TRDD3 identical over 9 bases. Germline assignment: CDR1 TSWWSYY and CDR2 QGS. This CDR3 has 23 amino acids. The J segment lost 0 bases and the V segment lost 0 bases, leaving 23 bases of the junction unmatched. Here the CDR3 reads CALGELPTYIKSLLGDHTDKLIF. The CDR3 DNA sequence: TGTGCTCTTGGGGAACTTCCTACCTATATCAAATCCCTACTGGGGGACCACACCGATAAACTCATCTTT.

To note about this clone: With only one base between it and a far larger clone, this is likely a read error. This CDR3 is also generated by other DNA sequences in the sample. The chain has TRDV2 and TRDJ1; TRDD3 matches at 10 bases. The V and J ends lost 3 bases and 0 bases, in that order; junction bases with no gene match: 12. The CDR3 has 18 amino acids. CDR1 is GEAIGNYY and CDR2 is EKD in the germline V gene. The chain's CDR3 is CACDDLLGDSQYTDKLIF. The CDR3 nucleotides are TGTGCCTGTGACGACTTACTGGGGGATTCCCAGTACACCGATAAACTCATCTTT.

This clone turned up a few times. This DNA translates differently at residue 3 from the TCRdb protein, which is that of a much larger clone; a read error is likely, and the protein shown is the DNA's own translation. This chain connects TRDV2 to TRDJ1; TRDD3 matches 12 bases. From germline, CDR1 is GEAIGNYY and CDR2 EKD. The CDR3 contains 24 residues. CDR3 DNA sequence: TGTGCCGGTGACACCGCTTACGCCTTTACTGGGGGATACAGCCCGCCGGGAAACACCGATAAACTCATCTTT. Its translation is CAGDTAYAFTGGYSPPGNTDKLIF.

Sample share makes this clone medium-sized. This likely traces to a read error, being one base from a far larger clone. J is TRDJ1 and V is TRDV1; the match to TRDD3 covers 8 bases. Trimming at V came to 3 bases and at J to 4 bases, leaving 22 bases not matched to a gene. The CDR3 runs to 20 residues. Germline values: CDR1 TSWWSYY, CDR2 QGS. The DNA for the CDR3 is TGTGCTCTTGGGGATCCGCGTCCCTTCGCCTACTGGGGGCCCCACGATAAACTCATCTTT. It codes for CALGDPRPFAYWGPHDKLIF.

A few counts support this clone. A read error likely explains why the TCRdb protein, taken from a much larger clone, differs from this DNA's translation at residue 3; the protein shown is translated from the DNA. The rearrangement joins TRDV2 to TRDJ1, with 10 bases aligning to TRDD3. CDR3 length: 18 amino acids. Germline CDR1 GEAIGNYY, CDR2 EKD. The trim removed 9 bases at V and 2 bases at J, leaving 20 bases unmatched. The CDR3 protein is CARSNQHSQLGDTDKLIF. The CDR3 nucleotides read TGTGCCCGCAGCAACCAGCATTCCCAACTGGGGGATACCGATAAACTCATCTTT.

Judged by abundance, this clone is large. The genes are TRDV1 and TRDJ1, with 8 bases matching TRDD3. Germline CDR1 reads TSWWSYY; CDR2 reads QGS. The CDR3 totals 19 residues. The V and J ends lost 3 bases and 1 base, in that order; junction bases with no gene match: 16. CDR3 bases: TGTGCTCTTGGGGAGTTCTTGTACTGGGGGGACGGGGGCACCGATAAACTCATCTTT. It is translated as CALGEFLYWGDGGTDKLIF.

This clone showed up just a few times. A far bigger clonotype differs at one base, so this is likely a read error. The rearrangement joins TRDV2 to TRDJ1; D is perhaps TRDD2 (6 bases). Germline V gene lookup returns CDR1 GEAIGNYY and CDR2 EKD. This CDR3 contains 19 residues. The V gene lost 0 bases and the J gene lost 4 bases, with 26 bases spanning the gap. The CDR3 here is CACDTHPPTIRGDYDKLIF. The CDR3 DNA reads TGTGCCTGTGACACCCACCCTCCTACAATCCGTGGGGACTACGATAAACTCATCTTT.